Each of the 18 T cell receptor beta chains below was sequenced from the same sample in a study of OX40 agonist ivuxolimab in advanced cancers. The data were produced by immunoSEQ multiplex PCR, yet TCRdb's version contains in-frame clones alone and is incomplete. Of roughly 63,000 clones listed, 89% are singletons. The source was CD4+ or CD8+ T cells sorted from blood, collected in a trial of the OX40 agonist ivuxolimab. The receptors were gathered from an adult with an advanced solid tumor such as melanoma, head and neck, liver or kidney cancer.

The V and J genes are TRBV27 and TRBJ2-3, with 9 bases lining up with TRBD2. Germline V gene sequence: CDR1 MNHEY, CDR2 SMNVEV (reference sequence). With V trimmed by 4 bases and J by 2 bases, 4 bases remained unmatched. CDR3 length: 15 amino acids. CDR3 residues: CASSSLAGPTDTQYF. The CDR3 coding sequence is TGTGCCAGCAGTTCGCTAGCGGGGCCCACAGATACGCAGTATTTT.

The gene calls are TRBV7-3 and TRBJ2-2, with TRBD2 matching over 7 bases. CDR1 SGHTA and CDR2 FQGTGA come from the germline V gene. This CDR3 has 16 residues. J lost 5 bases, V lost 4 bases, and 10 bases had no gene match. CDR3 sequence (DNA): TGTGCCAGCAGCTCCGCAAGAGCGGGACTAACCGGGGAGCTGTTTTTT. Amino acid sequence: CASSSARAGLTGELFF.

This chain joins TRBV19 and TRBJ2-7; D not certain. V was cut by 5 bases and J by 3 bases, with 11 bases left in between. CDR1 and CDR2 from the germline V gene are LNHDA and SQIVND (reference sequence). The CDR3 runs to 13 residues. The CDR3 here is CASSPGQIYEQYF. CDR3 DNA: TGTGCCAGTAGTCCAGGCCAAATCTACGAGCAGTACTTC.

This chain links TRBV6-5 with TRBJ1-2, with D possibly being TRBD1 (6 bases). Germline V lookup: CDR1 MNHEY, CDR2 SVGAGI. Trimming removed 1 base at V and 2 bases at J, with 11 bases between. The CDR3 is 15 residues long. The CDR3 sequence is CASSYWTVHNYGYTF. CDR3 sequence (DNA): TGTGCCAGCAGTTACTGGACAGTGCACAACTATGGCTACACCTTC.

The J gene is TRBJ2-3, the V gene TRBV11-2; D is perhaps TRBD1 or TRBD2 (5 bases each). Germline lookup yields CDR1 SGHAT and CDR2 FQNNGV. Trimming took off 4 bases at V and 5 bases at J, with 19 bases between the two ends. The CDR3 is made up of 16 amino acids. The DNA for the CDR3 is TGTGCCAGCAGCTATGAGGGCCAGGGATTGAGAGATACGCAGTATTTT. Its translation: CASSYEGQGLRDTQYF.

A single count supports this clone. The chain joins TRBV10-3 to TRBJ1-1, with D unresolved. The V end lost 6 bases, the J end lost 3 bases, and 11 bases lay between the germline ends. CDR1 and CDR2 from the germline V gene are ENHRY and SYGVKD. The CDR3 runs 13 residues. CDR3 residues: CAISAVRDTEAFF. The CDR3 coding sequence is TGTGCCATCAGCGCGGTCCGGGACACTGAAGCTTTCTTT.

About this clone itself: Germline is not matched at one junction end, which may reflect a read error. This chain uses TRBV7-7 with TRBJ1-5, with a tentative D call TRBD1 (5 bases). CDR1 and CDR2 (germline): SSHAT, FNYEAQ (reference sequence). The CDR3 is made up of 16 amino acids. The CDR3, as DNA: TGTGCTAGCAGGTTGACAGACTATTTTAGCAATCAGCCCCAGCATTTT. It yields the protein CASRLTDYFSNQPQHF.

This chain links TRBV4-3 with TRBJ2-2; D may correspond to TRBD1 or TRBD2 (5 bases each). The CDR3 contains 15 residues. V was cut by 1 base and J by 9 bases, with 15 bases left in between. Germline CDR1 LGHNA, CDR2 YSLEER. The CDR3 coding sequence is TGCGCCAGCAGCCAAGGTCCCTTCAGGGACCGGGAGCTGTTTTTT. The encoded protein is CASSQGPFRDRELFF.

This chain connects TRBV6-5 to TRBJ2-6; no reliable D call. V was cut by 2 bases and J by 11 bases, with 13 bases left in between. The CDR3 totals 14 residues. CDR1 MNHEY and CDR2 SVGAGI come from the germline V gene. CDR3 loop: CASSYTAAPDVLTF. The CDR3 bases are TGTGCCAGCAGTTACACGGCAGCCCCAGACGTCCTGACTTTC.

The J gene is TRBJ2-7, the V gene TRBV13; D remains unclear. CDR1 is PRHDT and CDR2 is FYEKMQ in the germline V gene (reference sequence). This CDR3 region has 15 residues. V was cut by 0 bases and J by 0 bases, with 9 bases left in between. CDR3 sequence (DNA): TGTGCCAGCAGCTTAGGAGGCAGGAGCTCCTACGAGCAGTACGTC. Its translation: CASSLGGRSSYEQYV.

In this sample, this clone turned up once. V gene TRBV9 combines with J gene TRBJ2-2; 7 bases align to TRBD1. The germline V gene has CDR1 SGDLS and CDR2 YYNGEE. V lost 5 bases and J lost 5; bases outside the gene matches: 9. CDR3 length: 15 residues. CDR3 residues: CASSAGTVVTGELFF. The CDR3 DNA follows: TGTGCCAGCAGTGCCGGGACAGTTGTAACCGGGGAGCTGTTTTTT.

The chain is built from TRBV7-8 and TRBJ2-7; D unresolved. The CDR3 has 13 residues. Germline V gives CDR1 SGHVS, CDR2 FQNEAQ. The V end was cut by 1 base, the J end by 0 bases, with 4 bases between. The CDR3 DNA is TGTGCCAGCAGCTTAGGGGCCTCCTACGAGCAGTACGTC. This sequence encodes CASSLGASYEQYV.

This rearrangement joins TRBV28 to TRBJ2-6; D is unresolved. This CDR3 has 13 amino acids. Trimming shortened V by 2 bases and J by 4 bases, and 3 bases separated the two germline ends. The germline CDR1 and CDR2 sequences are MDHEN and SYDVKM. The CDR3 spells CASSLGGANVLTF. The CDR3 coding sequence is TGTGCCAGCAGTTTAGGAGGGGCCAACGTCCTGACTTTC.

The V and J genes are TRBV28 and TRBJ1-5, with a weak D call TRBD1 (5 bases). The CDR3 runs 15 residues. Germline values: CDR1 MDHEN, CDR2 SYDVKM. V was shortened by 2 bases and J by 8 bases, with 16 bases between the two germline ends. Written as DNA, the CDR3 is TGTGCCAGCAGTTTAACCGGGAGGCAGGGTGAGCCCCAGCATTTT. Encoded protein: CASSLTGRQGEPQHF.

V usage is TRBV27 and J usage is TRBJ2-7, with 7 bases lining up with TRBD1. Looked up from germline, CDR1 is MNHEY and CDR2 is SMNVEV (reference sequence). There are 14 residues in the CDR3. The trim removed 7 bases at V and 2 bases at J, leaving 8 bases unmatched. The CDR3 here is CASKHTGTAYEQYV. CDR3 DNA sequence: TGTGCCAGCAAACATACCGGGACAGCCTACGAGCAGTACGTC.

The V call is TRBV4-3, the J call TRBJ1-1, with unresolved D. The CDR3 totals 19 residues. Germline V gene lookup returns CDR1 LGHNA and CDR2 YSLEER. The germline V and J ends were trimmed by 1 base and 4 bases, with 25 bases remaining between them. CDR3 loop: CASSQVVGRLLSGRTEAFF. In DNA form, the CDR3 reads TGCGCCAGCAGCCAAGTGGTCGGACGCCTCCTGTCTGGACGCACTGAAGCTTTCTTT.

The chain carries TRBV27 and TRBJ2-2; 7 bases are shared with TRBD2. This CDR3 comprises 17 residues. Germline CDR1 is MNHEY and CDR2 is SMNVEV (reference sequence). After removal of 9 bases from V and 1 base from J, the junction contained 14 bases not matched to a gene. CDR3 residues: CASTTGRTGGNTGELFF. The DNA of the CDR3 is TGTGCCAGTACCACTGGCAGGACGGGAGGGAACACCGGGGAGCTGTTTTTT.

The chain carries TRBV7-9 and TRBJ2-7; 13 bases align to TRBD2. Trimming took 4 bases from V and 5 from J; bases not matched to a gene: 8. Germline V gene sequence: CDR1 SEHNR, CDR2 FQNEAQ (reference sequence). This CDR3 is 16 amino acids long. CDR3 loop: CASSSGTSGNLHEQYF. CDR3 nucleotides: TGTGCCAGCAGCTCCGGGACTAGCGGGAACTTACACGAGCAGTACTTC.